The 5 T cell receptor beta chains given below trace back to one sample, sequenced in a study of identical twins. TCRdb reprocessed the 5' RACE reads via MiXCR and lists one record per CDR3 protein. The sample has about 250,000 distinct CDR3 sequences, 11% to 15% seen once. Specimen: memory (CD45RO+) T cells sorted from blood. These receptors originate from a woman under 30 in good health.

The rearrangement joins TRBV11-1 to TRBJ2-3; TRBD2 aligns across 15 bases. Germline CDR1 and CDR2: SGHAT and FQDESV (reference sequence). CDR3 length equals 18 residues. J was trimmed by 0 bases and V by 5 bases; bases with no gene match: 6. The CDR3, as DNA: TGTGCCAGCAGCGTCGGACTAGCGGGGGGGAGAAGCACAGATACGCAGTATTTT. Encoded protein: CASSVGLAGGRSTDTQYF.

This clonotype was detected a few times. The DNA of the CDR3 is TGTGCCAGCAGTTTCTTAGGACAGGGCGCCTACAATGAGCAGTTCTTC. Translating it yields CASSFLGQGAYNEQFF. The chain uses TRBV28 and TRBJ2-1; 8 bases map to TRBD1. The CDR3 consists of 16 residues. The ends lost 3 bases at V and 2 bases at J; junction bases unmatched: 6. Germline CDR1 MDHEN, CDR2 SYDVKM.

This clonotype was observed many times. CDR3 residues: CASRRTSNQPQHF. The CDR3 DNA reads TGTGCCAGCAGACGGACAAGCAATCAGCCCCAGCATTTT. This chain connects TRBV2 to TRBJ1-5; maybe TRBD1 (5 bases). The CDR3 is made up of 13 amino acids. Germline V gene sequence: CDR1 SNHLY, CDR2 FYNNEI. The V and J ends lost 6 bases and 1 base respectively, with 7 bases between them.

The CDR3 sequence: CASSSEALGERTLHF. The CDR3 DNA reads TGTGCCAGCAGTTCAGAAGCTTTGGGGGAACGGACCCTCCACTTT. J is TRBJ1-6 and V is TRBV6-2 or TRBV6-3; a possible D gene is TRBD1 (5 bases). V lost 4 bases, J lost 14 bases, and 21 bases lay in between. The CDR3 covers 15 residues. From germline, CDR1 is MNHEY and CDR2 SVGEGT.

The chain employs TRBV7-8 and TRBJ2-5; D is uncertain. The CDR3 has 15 amino acids. Germline assignment: CDR1 SGHVS and CDR2 FQNEAQ. V gave up 7 bases and J gave up 3 bases, with 18 bases separating them. CDR3 in amino acids: CASTSSPRVEETQYF. CDR3 DNA sequence: TGTGCCAGCACCTCTTCGCCTAGGGTCGAAGAGACCCAGTACTTC.